The next 30 T cell receptor beta chains were all read from a single sample in a study of draining lymph node invasion in breast cancer. TCRdb re-analysed the bulk RNA-seq reads in MiXCR, keeping a single row per CDR3 protein. The profile shows 3,400 or so distinct CDR3 sequences, roughly four fifths of them singletons. Cells sorted as CD4+ CD45RA- CD25- were taken as memory conventional CD4 T cells. The sequenced material came from sorted memory CD4+ effector T cells from a lymph node. The receptors originated from a female donor with luminal breast cancer.

Worth noting for this clonotype: A junction boundary mismatches the germline segment, possibly from a read error. This chain connects TRBV12-3 or TRBV12-4 to TRBJ1-1; no firm D call. The CDR3 has 12 amino acids. The CDR3 DNA follows: TGTGCCAGCAGTCTGAGGAACACTGAAGCCTTCTTT. Translation: CASSLRNTEAFF.

This clonotype was picked up a small number of times. V is TRBV3-1 and J is TRBJ1-2; 8 bases line up with TRBD1. Trimming cost V 4 bases and J 4 bases; bases outside gene matches: 5. Germline assignment: CDR1 LGHDT and CDR2 YNNKEL (reference sequence). The CDR3 is 14 residues long. The DNA of the CDR3 is TGTGCCAGCAGCCCCAGACAGGGGAGCTATGGCTACACCTTC. Amino acids: CASSPRQGSYGYTF.

The V call is TRBV6-1, the J call TRBJ1-2; 10 nucleotides agree with TRBD1. This CDR3 contains 14 residues. Germline trimming cut 6 bases from V and 8 bases from J; bases unmatched to any gene: 9. Germline CDR1 is MNHNS and CDR2 is SASEGT. CDR3 in amino acids: CASRRQGASGGYTF. The DNA of the CDR3 is TGTGCCAGCAGACGACAGGGGGCCTCGGGAGGCTACACCTTC.

The chain links TRBV7-9 to TRBJ1-2; D not resolved. Germline V gene data show CDR1 as SEHNR and CDR2 as FQNEAQ (reference sequence). Trimming took off 6 bases at V and 7 bases at J, with 18 bases between the two ends. There are 14 residues in the CDR3. The DNA for the CDR3 is TGTGCCAGCAGGCCCCGGACGGGGAATGCTGGCTACACCTTC. Protein sequence: CASRPRTGNAGYTF.

The V call is TRBV11-2, the J call TRBJ2-2, with D perhaps TRBD2 (5 bases). The CDR3 is 13 residues long. V shed 7 bases and J shed 4 bases, with 10 bases lying between them. Germline CDR1 reads SGHAT; CDR2 reads FQNNGV. CDR3 DNA: TGTGCCAGCACCACGGGATTCACCGGGGAGCTGTTTTTT. Its translation is CASTTGFTGELFF.

CDR3 nucleotide sequence: TGTGCCAGTAGAGACAACCCGAACACCGGGGAGCTGTTTTTT. Translating gives CASRDNPNTGELFF. The gene calls are TRBV19 and TRBJ2-2; D is ambiguous. This CDR3 region has 14 residues. CDR1 and CDR2 from the germline V gene are LNHDA and SQIVND (reference sequence). Trimming cost V 6 bases and J 0 bases, with 8 bases left between them.

The chain has TRBV2 and TRBJ2-1, with D tentatively TRBD1 (6 bases). Germline CDR1 and CDR2: SNHLY and FYNNEI. Trimming removed 7 bases at V and 9 bases at J, with 19 bases between. The CDR3 is 14 residues long. CDR3 loop: CASNVGQGRGEQFF. The CDR3 nucleotides are TGTGCCAGCAATGTAGGGCAGGGGAGAGGTGAGCAGTTCTTC.

The genes are TRBV19 and TRBJ2-2, with D hard to call. V was clipped by 3 bases and J by 4 bases, with 12 bases between them. The CDR3 is 15 amino acids. The V gene's germline CDR1 is LNHDA and CDR2 SQIVND (reference sequence). In DNA, the CDR3 is TGTGCCAGTAGTATCGATTTAGCCGGCACCGGGGAGCTGTTTTTT. As protein: CASSIDLAGTGELFF.

The chain employs TRBV3-1 and TRBJ1-4; D remains unclear. Per the germline V gene, CDR1 is LGHDT and CDR2 is YNNKEL (reference sequence). Deletions cut 3 bases from V and 0 bases from J, with 5 bases between. The CDR3 totals 14 residues. The CDR3 coding sequence is TGTGCCAGCAGCCAGGCGGCAACTAATGAAAAACTGTTTTTT. Translating it yields CASSQAATNEKLFF.

This rearrangement joins TRBV20-1 to TRBJ1-4; D not certain. Trimming removed 3 bases from V and 8 bases from J, with 7 bases in between. Germline V gene sequence: CDR1 DFQATT, CDR2 SNEGSKA (reference sequence). The CDR3 is made up of 11 amino acids. CDR3 in DNA: TGCAGTGCTAGGGCAGACGAAAAACTGTTTTTT. Its protein product is CSARADEKLFF.

This clonotype was recorded only once. The J gene is TRBJ2-2, the V gene TRBV20-1; 16 bases are shared with TRBD2. From germline, CDR1 is DFQATT and CDR2 SNEGSKA (reference sequence). V lost 6 bases, J lost 1 base, and 5 bases stayed unmatched. The CDR3 extends over 17 amino acids. CDR3 sequence (DNA): TGCAGTGCCCCCGGGACTAGCGGGGGGGGGAACACCGGGGAGCTGTTTTTT. The encoded protein is CSAPGTSGGGNTGELFF.

Written as DNA, the CDR3 is TGTGCCAGCAGCCTAGGGGACAACGAAGCTTTCTTT. Encoded protein: CASSLGDNEAFF. The V gene is TRBV9, the J gene TRBJ1-1, with D possibly being TRBD1 (6 bases). With 4 bases removed from V and 8 bases from J, the gap between germline ends came to 12 bases. This CDR3 comprises 12 residues. Germline-derived CDR1 and CDR2 are SGDLS and YYNGEE.

This rearrangement joins TRBV19 to TRBJ1-5; 11 bases line up with TRBD1. The V and J ends lost 4 bases and 6 bases, in that order; junction bases with no gene match: 8. Germline loops: CDR1 LNHDA, CDR2 SQIVND (reference sequence). There are 16 residues in the CDR3. The CDR3 loop is CASSTRTGGGLQPQHF. The CDR3 region has the DNA TGTGCCAGTAGTACCCGGACAGGGGGCGGTCTTCAGCCCCAGCATTTT.

The table lists this clonotype with a count of one. The rearrangement uses TRBV7-8 and TRBJ2-4; no definite D call. CDR1 SGHVS and CDR2 FQNEAQ come from the germline V gene. The CDR3 totals 16 residues. Deletions cut 5 bases from V and 0 bases from J, with 14 bases between. Here the CDR3 DNA reads TGTGCCAGCAGCCCTAGAATGGGGTTAGCCAAAAACATTCAGTACTTC. Protein: CASSPRMGLAKNIQYF.

The rearrangement joins TRBV6-1 to TRBJ1-2; D is undetermined. The germline V gene encodes CDR1 MNHNS and CDR2 SASEGT. Trimming removed 5 bases from V and 0 bases from J, with 13 bases in between. The CDR3 is 15 amino acids. In nucleotides, the CDR3 is TGTGCCAGCAGTTATGGACCGGAAACTAACTATGGCTACACCTTC. Its translation is CASSYGPETNYGYTF.

This clonotype was recorded once. The chain joins TRBV28 to TRBJ2-1, with TRBD2 matching 12 bases. The CDR3 has 14 residues. After removal of 8 bases from V and 8 bases from J, the junction contained 7 bases not matched to a gene. Per the germline V gene, CDR1 is MDHEN and CDR2 is SYDVKM. The CDR3 is CASVLGTSGHEQFF. The CDR3 DNA follows: TGTGCCAGCGTCCTCGGGACTAGCGGGCATGAGCAGTTCTTC.

This clonotype has just a few counts. This chain uses TRBV10-3 with TRBJ2-1, with 9 positions matching TRBD2. The V gene end was trimmed by 7 bases and the J gene end by 6 bases; junction bases not matched to a gene: 4. Per germline, CDR1 ENHRY and CDR2 SYGVKD. CDR3 length equals 13 residues. The CDR3 nucleotides are TGTGCCATCACATCAGCGGGAGGCAATGAGCAGTTCTTC. As protein: CAITSAGGNEQFF.

V and J are TRBV14 and TRBJ2-3; the D gene is possibly TRBD2 (6 bases). The ends were cut back, 4 bases at V and 2 bases at J, with 16 bases in the middle. This CDR3 is 16 amino acids long. Germline assignment: CDR1 SGHDN and CDR2 FVKESK. The CDR3 loop reads CASSRSGGALTDTQYF. The CDR3 DNA reads TGTGCCAGCAGCCGCTCCGGGGGAGCCCTCACAGATACGCAGTATTTT. Full variable domain (missing parts from reference TRBV14 and TRBJ2-3): EAGVTQFPSHSVIEKGQTVTLRCDPISGHDNLYWYRRVMGKEIKFLLHFVKESKQDESGMPNNRFLAERTGGTYSTLKVQPAELEDSGVYFCASSRSGGALTDTQYFGPGTRLTVL.

As concerns this clonotype: One junction end disagrees with the germline gene, perhaps due to a read error. The chain has TRBV18 and TRBJ2-7; the D is unclear. CDR1 is KGHSH and CDR2 is LQKENI in the germline V gene. The CDR3 sequence is 12 residues long. Here the CDR3 reads CANSPESYEQYF. The CDR3 bases are TGTGCCAACTCACCAGAAAGCTACGAGCAGTACTTC.

The sample holds a few counts of this clonotype. This chain connects TRBV10-1 to TRBJ2-3; D call uncertain. Trimming took 2 bases from V and 1 from J, leaving 4 bases between them. There are 13 residues in the CDR3. The germline V gene encodes CDR1 WNHNN and CDR2 SYGVQD (reference sequence). CDR3 sequence: CASSEGGTDTQYF. CDR3 nucleotides: TGCGCCAGCAGTGAGGGGGGCACAGATACGCAGTATTTT.

CDR3: CASSQLGQGNSPLHF. DNA for the CDR3: TGTGCCAGCAGCCAACTGGGACAGGGAAATTCACCCCTCCACTTT. The chain carries TRBV3-1 and TRBJ1-6, with 9 nucleotides matching TRBD1. The CDR3 sequence is 15 residues long. CDR1 LGHDT and CDR2 YNNKEL come from the germline V gene (reference sequence). V dropped 2 bases and J dropped 7; count of bases not matched to a gene: 3.

The rearrangement joins TRBV12-3 or TRBV12-4 to TRBJ2-2; D ambiguous. There are 13 residues in the CDR3. V shed 6 bases and J shed 1 base, with 6 bases lying between them. The chain's CDR3 is CASSHVNTGELFF. In DNA, the CDR3 is TGTGCCAGCAGCCACGTGAACACCGGGGAGCTGTTTTTT.

The gene calls are TRBV6-1 and TRBJ2-1; no clear D gene. The CDR3 spans 15 residues. Trimming removed 2 bases from V and 0 bases from J, with 8 bases in between. Looked up from germline, CDR1 is MNHNS and CDR2 is SASEGT. CDR3 in DNA: TGTGCCAGCAGTGAAAGGTCCAGCTCCTACAATGAGCAGTTCTTC. This encodes CASSERSSSYNEQFF.

As DNA, the CDR3 is TGTGCCTGGAATCTTGCATTCTCTGGAAACACCATATATTTT. Its translation is CAWNLAFSGNTIYF. J is TRBJ1-3 and V is TRBV30, with D unresolved. With 4 bases removed from V and 0 bases from J, the gap between germline ends came to 10 bases. The germline V gene encodes CDR1 GTSNPN and CDR2 SVGIG (reference sequence). The CDR3 totals 14 residues.

The chain has TRBV6-5 and TRBJ2-2; D is perhaps TRBD1 (7 bases). Germline lookup yields CDR1 MNHEY and CDR2 SVGAGI. The length of the CDR3 is 13 residues. The V end lost 6 bases, the J end lost 13 bases, and 18 bases lay between the germline ends. The CDR3 protein is CASSAPQGRGLFF. The CDR3, as DNA: TGTGCCAGCAGCGCACCACAGGGGCGGGGGCTGTTTTTT.

This clonotype has only one observation. The rearrangement uses TRBV12-3 or TRBV12-4 and TRBJ2-3; 9 bases are shared with TRBD1. V lost 4 bases to trimming and J lost 1 base; unmatched junction nucleotides: 6. The CDR3 is 16 amino acids. The CDR3 nucleotides read TGTGCCAGCAGTTCCCGGGACAGGGCTGGCACAGATACGCAGTATTTT. Protein: CASSSRDRAGTDTQYF.

The chain carries TRBV20-1 and TRBJ2-7; 10 nucleotides align to TRBD1. V lost 7 bases and J lost 6; bases outside the gene matches: 18. CDR3 size: 16 residues. Per the germline V gene, CDR1 is DFQATT and CDR2 is SNEGSKA (reference sequence). The CDR3 region is CSGEAGDRGTLSEQYF. Here the CDR3 DNA reads TGCAGTGGGGAAGCCGGGGACAGGGGCACCCTAAGCGAGCAGTACTTC.

The chain carries TRBV9 and TRBJ1-1; D unresolved. The V gene lost 0 bases and the J gene lost 4 bases, with 7 bases spanning the gap. Germline V CDR1 and CDR2: SGDLS, YYNGEE. CDR3 length: 13 amino acids. The CDR3 bases are TGTGCCAGCAGCGTAGATGGGTTCACTGAAGCTTTCTTT. This sequence encodes CASSVDGFTEAFF.

V is TRBV10-3 and J is TRBJ2-3; D is perhaps TRBD1 (6 bases). The V end lost 5 bases, the J end lost 1 base, and 13 bases lay between the germline ends. The CDR3 is 15 residues long. Germline V CDR1 and CDR2: ENHRY, SYGVKD. CDR3 loop: CAISSKGGGTDTQYF. The CDR3 DNA reads as TGTGCCATCAGTTCCAAAGGGGGTGGCACAGATACGCAGTATTTT.

V and J are TRBV5-1 and TRBJ1-6; D might be TRBD1 (5 bases). CDR3 length equals 17 residues. V was pared by 0 bases and J by 4 bases, with 14 bases between. Germline loops: CDR1 SGHRS, CDR2 YFSETQ. The CDR3 here is CASSLEGGGGYNSPLHF. CDR3 DNA sequence: TGCGCCAGCAGCTTGGAAGGTGGGGGGGGATATAATTCACCCCTCCACTTT.